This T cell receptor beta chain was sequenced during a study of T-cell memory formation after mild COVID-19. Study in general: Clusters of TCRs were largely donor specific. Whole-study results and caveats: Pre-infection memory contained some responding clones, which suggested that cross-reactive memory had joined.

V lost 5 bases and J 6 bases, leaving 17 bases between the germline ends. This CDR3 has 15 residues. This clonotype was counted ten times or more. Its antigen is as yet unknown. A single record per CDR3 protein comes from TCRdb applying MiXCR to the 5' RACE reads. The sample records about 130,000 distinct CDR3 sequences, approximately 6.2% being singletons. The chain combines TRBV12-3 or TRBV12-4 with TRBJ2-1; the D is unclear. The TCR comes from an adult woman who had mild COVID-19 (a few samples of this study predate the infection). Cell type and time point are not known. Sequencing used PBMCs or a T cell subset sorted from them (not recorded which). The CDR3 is CASSLRSLSGNEQFF. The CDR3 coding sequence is TGTGCCAGCAGTCTTAGGAGCCTATCCGGCAATGAGCAGTTCTTC.